A selection of T cell receptor beta chains follows, all from one sample in a study of blood T cell repertoires in COVID-19. Clones were read by immunoSEQ multiplex PCR, and TCRdb kept only the in-frame ones, dropping some. The table includes more than 85,000 clones, around 87% detected once. Source material: peripheral blood. The receptors stem from a woman in her forties or fifties with COVID-19, enrolled during active disease. Each CDR3 is given with its conserved first and last residue. The D gene is left open where the match is weak. Size values are once, few and many counts, or a class for expanded clones, and some rows have none.

CDR3 protein,CDR3 DNA,D gene,J gene,V gene,clone size
CAWSVGAGYQPQHF,TGTGCCTGGAGTGTCGGTGCCGGGTATCAGCCCCAGCATTTT,NA,TRBJ1-5,TRBV30,NA
CASTAGTTMNTEAFF,TGTGCCAGTACCGCCGGGACAACAATGAACACTGAAGCTTTCTTT,NA,TRBJ1-1,TRBV19,NA
CASSRTGGSNQPQHF,TGTGCCAGCAGCAGAACAGGGGGGAGCAATCAGCCCCAGCATTTT,TRBD1,TRBJ1-5,TRBV5-6,NA
CASSWDTARGYTF,TGTGCCAGCAGCTGGGACACCGCACGCGGCTACACCTTC,NA,TRBJ1-2,TRBV5-5,NA
CASSQATSGGNTGELFF,TGTGCCAGCAGCCAGGCTACTAGCGGGGGGAACACCGGGGAGCTGTTTTTT,TRBD2,TRBJ2-2,TRBV3-1/TRBV3-2,NA
CASSYDSANQPQHF,TGTGCCAGCAGTTACGACAGCGCAAATCAGCCCCAGCATTTT,NA,TRBJ1-5,TRBV6-5,NA
CASAGDRQETQYF,TGTGCCAGCGCTGGGGACAGGCAAGAGACCCAGTACTTC,TRBD1,TRBJ2-5,TRBV27,NA
CASSFAGGTEAFF,TGTGCCAGCAGCTTTGCAGGTGGCACTGAAGCTTTCTTT,NA,TRBJ1-1,TRBV7-3,NA
CAWSVGQVNSQPQHF,TGTGCCTGGAGTGTAGGACAGGTTAATAGTCAGCCCCAGCATTTT,TRBD1,TRBJ1-5,TRBV30,NA
CASRGTSTNEKLFF,TGCGCCAGCAGAGGGACATCAACTAATGAAAAACTGTTTTTT,NA,TRBJ1-4,TRBV5-1,NA
CASIRGSYEQYF,TGTGCCAGCATTCGAGGTTCCTACGAGCAGTACTTC,NA,TRBJ2-7,TRBV2,NA
CASSLDFSYEQYF,TGCGCCAGCAGTCTGGACTTCTCCTACGAGCAGTACTTC,NA,TRBJ2-7,TRBV5-1,few
CASSPQRDRIYEQYF,TGTGCCAGCAGTCCGCAAAGGGACAGAATCTACGAGCAGTACTTC,TRBD1,TRBJ2-7,TRBV6-5,NA
CASSHRAAYEQYF,TGTGCCAGCAGCCACAGGGCGGCCTACGAGCAGTACTTC,NA,TRBJ2-7,TRBV13,NA
CASSQGQGEKLFF,TGTGCCAGCAGCCAGGGACAGGGCGAAAAACTGTTTTTT,TRBD1,TRBJ1-4,TRBV4-2,few
CASSFEGVETQYF,TGTGCCAGCAGTTTCGAAGGGGTAGAGACCCAGTACTTC,NA,TRBJ2-5,TRBV28,NA
CATSGGAGGTYEQYF,TGTGCCACCAGTGGAGGGGCGGGGGGTACCTACGAGCAGTACTTC,TRBD2,TRBJ2-7,TRBV24-1,NA
CASSGGPGQPYYEQYF,TGTGCCAGCAGCGGAGGGCCAGGACAGCCATACTACGAGCAGTACTTC,NA,TRBJ2-7,TRBV9,NA
CASSSAGTGPNEQYF,TGTGCCAGCAGTTCAGCCGGGACAGGTCCCAACGAGCAGTACTTC,TRBD1,TRBJ2-7,TRBV27,NA
CASSPRQTEAFF,TGTGCCAGCAGTCCGAGGCAGACTGAAGCTTTCTTT,NA,TRBJ1-1,TRBV12-3/TRBV12-4,once
CASSQSIVGRGTGITDTQYF,TGTGCCAGCAGCCAATCGATTGTGGGACGCGGGACAGGGATAACAGATACGCAGTATTTT,TRBD1,TRBJ2-3,TRBV16,NA
CASSERTGPTYEQYF,TGTGCCAGCAGTGAGCGGACAGGACCAACCTACGAGCAGTACTTC,TRBD1,TRBJ2-7,TRBV2,NA
CAISETVGRGSSYNEQFF,TGTGCCATCAGTGAGACTGTGGGGCGGGGGAGCTCCTACAATGAGCAGTTCTTC,TRBD2,TRBJ2-1,TRBV10-3,NA
CASSQGLLAGPDTQYF,TGCGCCAGCAGCCAAGGGCTACTAGCGGGGCCAGATACGCAGTATTTT,TRBD2,TRBJ2-3,TRBV4-3,NA
CAWSSGTRLTDTQYF,TGTGCCTGGAGTTCCGGGACACGACTCACAGATACGCAGTATTTT,NA,TRBJ2-3,TRBV30,NA
CASSPPSLYNEQFF,TGTGCCAGCTCACCACCGTCCCTCTACAATGAGCAGTTCTTC,NA,TRBJ2-1,TRBV18,NA
CASSSPIQAGQETQYF,TGTGCCAGCAGCTCCCCCATACAGGCGGGGCAAGAGACCCAGTACTTC,NA,TRBJ2-5,TRBV5-4,NA
CASSSEASYNEQFF,TGTGCCAGCAGCTCCGAGGCGAGTTACAATGAGCAGTTCTTC,NA,TRBJ2-1,TRBV7-9,once
CASSLDRVNGYTF,TGTGCCAGCAGCTTAGACAGGGTTAATGGCTACACCTTC,NA,TRBJ1-2,TRBV7-8,NA
CASRRSLEGTEAFF,TGTGCCAGCAGAAGGTCACTGGAGGGGACTGAAGCTTTCTTT,NA,TRBJ1-1,TRBV6-5,NA
CASSSQFGLAFEETQYF,TGTGCCAGCAGCTCGCAATTCGGACTAGCGTTTGAAGAGACCCAGTACTTC,TRBD2,TRBJ2-5,TRBV3-1/TRBV3-2,NA
CASSLKGPDRGYTF,TGTGCCAGCAGCTTGAAGGGGCCGGACCGAGGCTACACCTTC,NA,TRBJ1-2,TRBV5-5,once
CASSLGQGADGYTF,TGTGCCAGCAGCTTAGGACAGGGGGCTGATGGCTACACCTTC,TRBD1,TRBJ1-2,TRBV7-2,NA
CASSLSQGYEQYF,TGTGCCAGCAGCTTATCACAGGGCTACGAGCAGTACTTC,NA,TRBJ2-7,TRBV7-9,NA
CASSRTGNTEAFF,TGCGCCAGCAGCCGGACAGGGAACACTGAAGCTTTCTTT,TRBD1,TRBJ1-1,TRBV4-1,NA
CASSNTTPEPQHF,TGTGCCAGCAGCAACACAACCCCCGAGCCCCAGCATTTT,NA,TRBJ1-5,TRBV6-2/TRBV6-3,NA
CASKGKGTGELFF,TGTGCCAGTAAGGGGAAGGGAACCGGGGAGCTGTTTTTT,NA,TRBJ2-2,TRBV19,few
CASSPRTGVAGANVLTF,TGTGCCAGCAGCCCGCGGACAGGGGTGGCTGGGGCCAACGTCCTGACTTTC,TRBD1,TRBJ2-6,TRBV11-2,NA
CASSMTGNYQPQHF,TGTGCCAGCAGCATGACAGGGAACTATCAGCCCCAGCATTTT,TRBD1,TRBJ1-5,TRBV6-6,NA
CASWPGRFMNTEAFF,TGTGCCAGCTGGCCGGGAAGATTCATGAACACTGAAGCTTTCTTT,NA,TRBJ1-1,TRBV6-5,once
CASSPWEAGLSYEQYF,TGTGCCAGTAGCCCTTGGGAGGCGGGGCTCTCCTACGAGCAGTACTTC,NA,TRBJ2-7,TRBV19,NA
CASRLTSGGPQETQYF,TGTGCCAGCAGACTTACTAGCGGGGGCCCCCAAGAGACCCAGTACTTC,TRBD2,TRBJ2-5,TRBV13,NA
CAISETQGALGGYTF,TGTGCCATCAGTGAGACGCAGGGGGCCTTAGGCGGCTACACCTTC,TRBD1,TRBJ1-2,TRBV10-3,NA
CAIRGTGSGAQHF,TGTGCCATCAGGGGGACGGGTAGCGGGGCCCAGCATTTT,NA,TRBJ1-5,TRBV10-3,few
CASRNTGEETQYF,TGTGCCAGCAGGAACACGGGGGAGGAGACCCAGTACTTC,NA,TRBJ2-5,TRBV7-9,NA
CASSSRLDSPLHF,TGTGCCAGCAGTTCCCGTCTAGACTCACCCCTCCACTTT,NA,TRBJ1-6,TRBV12-3/TRBV12-4,NA
CASSIPEGSYEQYF,TGTGCCAGCAGCATCCCCGAGGGCTCCTACGAGCAGTACTTC,NA,TRBJ2-7,TRBV7-2,NA